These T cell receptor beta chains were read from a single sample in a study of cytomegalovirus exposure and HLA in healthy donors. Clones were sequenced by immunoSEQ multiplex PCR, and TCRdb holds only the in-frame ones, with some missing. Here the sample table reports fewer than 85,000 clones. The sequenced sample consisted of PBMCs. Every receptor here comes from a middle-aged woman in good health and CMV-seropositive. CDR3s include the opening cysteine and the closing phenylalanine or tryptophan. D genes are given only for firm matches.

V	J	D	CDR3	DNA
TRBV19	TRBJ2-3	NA	CASSLHRTDTQYF	TGTGCCAGTAGTTTACACCGCACAGATACGCAGTATTTT
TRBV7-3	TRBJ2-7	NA	CATAFSAVSYEQYF	TGTGCCACCGCGTTTAGCGCCGTATCCTACGAGCAGTACTTC
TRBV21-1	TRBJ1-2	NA	CASSKQGDGYTF	TGTGCCAGCAGCAAACAAGGGGATGGCTACACCTTC
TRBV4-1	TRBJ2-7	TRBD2	CASSQGLAGGYEQYF	TGCGCCAGCAGCCAAGGACTAGCGGGGGGCTACGAGCAGTACTTC
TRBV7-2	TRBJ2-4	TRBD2	CASSPRTSGGDLRHF	TGTGCCAGCAGCCCACGGACTAGCGGGGGGGATCTACGGCACTTC
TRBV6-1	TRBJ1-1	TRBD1	CASSGGRDRGFTEAFF	TGTGCCAGCAGTGGAGGCCGGGACAGGGGTTTCACTGAAGCTTTCTTT
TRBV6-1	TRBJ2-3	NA	CASSGLRDRTDTQYF	TGTGCCAGCAGTGGACTCAGGGATCGCACAGATACGCAGTATTTT
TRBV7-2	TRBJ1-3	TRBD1	CASSLVAGGRNTIYF	TGTGCCAGCAGCTTAGTGGCAGGGGGTAGAAACACCATATATTTT
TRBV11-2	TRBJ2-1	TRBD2	CASSRRGGSYNEQFF	TGTGCCAGCAGCCGCCGGGGGGGGTCCTACAATGAGCAGTTCTTC
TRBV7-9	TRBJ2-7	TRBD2	CASSLALAGRLSSYEQYF	TGTGCCAGCAGCTTAGCTCTAGCGGGGCGACTAAGCTCCTACGAGCAGTACTTC
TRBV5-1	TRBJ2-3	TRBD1	CASSTQGQESTDTQYF	TGCGCCAGCAGCACCCAGGGACAGGAGAGCACAGATACGCAGTATTTT
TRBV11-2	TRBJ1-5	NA	CASSLGGGQPQHF	TGTGCCAGCAGCTTGGGGGGGGGTCAGCCCCAGCATTTT
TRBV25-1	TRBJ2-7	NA	CASSESDRAYEQYF	TGTGCCAGCAGTGAATCGGACAGAGCCTACGAGCAGTACTTC
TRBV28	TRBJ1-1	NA	CASSSTGSFDEAFF	TGTGCCAGCAGTTCTACCGGGTCGTTTGATGAAGCTTTCTTT
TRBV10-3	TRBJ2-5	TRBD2	CAISRLAGATQETQYF	TGTGCCATCAGTCGACTAGCGGGGGCCACCCAAGAGACCCAGTACTTC
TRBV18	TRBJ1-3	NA	CASSPDSQTGNTIYF	TGTGCCAGCTCTCCCGACAGCCAGACTGGAAACACCATATATTTT
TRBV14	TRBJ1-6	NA	CASSSFGPDTNSPLHF	TGTGCCAGCAGCTCTTTTGGTCCCGACACCAATTCACCCCTCCACTTT
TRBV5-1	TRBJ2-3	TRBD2	CASSLASGTGDTQYF	TGCGCCAGCAGCTTGGCCAGCGGGACCGGAGATACGCAGTATTTT
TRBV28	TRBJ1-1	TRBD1	CASSLNRGPPGGTEAFF	TGTGCCAGCAGTTTAAACAGGGGGCCCCCGGGGGGCACTGAAGCTTTCTTT
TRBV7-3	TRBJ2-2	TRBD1	CASSLEPGTGNTGELFF	TGTGCCAGCAGCTTAGAGCCCGGGACAGGGAACACCGGGGAGCTGTTTTTT
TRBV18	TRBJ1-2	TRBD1	CASSGGLDGQGGYGYTF	TGTGCCAGCTCAGGAGGCCTCGATGGACAGGGCGGCTATGGCTACACCTTC
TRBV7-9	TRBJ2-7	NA	CASSPTSPLGAEQYF	TGTGCCAGCAGCCCGACATCTCCCTTGGGGGCCGAGCAGTACTTC
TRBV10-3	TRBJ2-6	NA	CAISSGGQGLSLGTNVLTF	TGTGCCATCAGCTCTGGGGGACAAGGTCTTTCTCTGGGGACCAACGTCCTGACTTTC
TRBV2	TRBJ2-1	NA	CASSVAGGQFF	TGTGCCAGCAGTGTGGCGGGTGGGCAGTTCTTC
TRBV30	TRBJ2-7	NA	CAWRGQVGRSSYEQYF	TGTGCCTGGAGGGGCCAAGTGGGGAGGAGCTCCTACGAGCAGTACTTC
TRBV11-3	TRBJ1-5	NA	CASIVGGGQSNQPQHF	TGTGCCAGCATTGTAGGAGGTGGACAGAGCAATCAGCCCCAGCATTTT
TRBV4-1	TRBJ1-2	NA	CASSQGGSGYTF	TGCGCCAGCAGCCAAGGAGGGTCCGGCTACACCTTC
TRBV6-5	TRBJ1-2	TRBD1	CASRHRGPDGYTF	TGTGCCAGCAGACACAGGGGGCCAGATGGCTACACCTTC
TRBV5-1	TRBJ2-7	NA	CASSLAVAPSSYEQYF	TGCGCCAGCAGCTTGGCAGTAGCGCCTTCCTCCTACGAGCAGTACTTC
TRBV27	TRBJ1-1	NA	CASSLSRSGNGAFF	TGTGCCAGCAGTTTATCCCGCTCAGGGAATGGAGCTTTCTTT
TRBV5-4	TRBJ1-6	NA	CASSPRGWRDSPLHF	TGTGCCAGCAGCCCCAGGGGCTGGCGGGATTCACCCCTCCACTTT
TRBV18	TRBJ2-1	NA	CASSPTMAAEQFF	TGTGCCAGCTCACCAACGATGGCGGCTGAGCAGTTCTTC
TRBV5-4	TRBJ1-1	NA	CASKSGDTEAFF	TGTGCCAGCAAATCAGGGGACACTGAAGCTTTCTTT
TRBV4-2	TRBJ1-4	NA	CASSPGGDNEKLFF	TGTGCCAGCAGCCCTGGAGGGGATAATGAAAAACTGTTTTTT
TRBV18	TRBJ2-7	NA	CASSPSQSAYEQYF	TGTGCCAGCTCACCCTCACAGTCAGCCTACGAGCAGTACTTC
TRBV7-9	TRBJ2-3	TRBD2	CASSALAGASDTQYF	TGTGCCAGCAGCGCCCTAGCGGGAGCATCAGATACGCAGTATTTT
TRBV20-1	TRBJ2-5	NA	CSASETQYF	TGCAGTGCTTCGGAGACCCAGTACTTC
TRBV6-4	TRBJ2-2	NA	CASSALGAGELFF	TGTGCCAGCAGTGCCCTCGGAGCCGGGGAGCTGTTTTTT
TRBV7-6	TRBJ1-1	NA	CASSLLNSMNTEAFF	TGTGCCAGCAGCTTATTGAACAGCATGAACACTGAAGCTTTCTTT
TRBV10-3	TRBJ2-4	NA	CAISEGGPQFHF	TGTGCCATCAGTGAAGGAGGGCCTCAATTCCACTTC
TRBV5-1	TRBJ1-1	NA	CASSLMTGLNTEAFF	TGCGCCAGCAGCTTGATGACAGGCCTGAACACTGAAGCTTTCTTT
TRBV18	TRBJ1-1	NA	CASSPSRDTEAFF	TGTGCCAGCTCACCAAGCAGGGACACTGAAGCTTTCTTT
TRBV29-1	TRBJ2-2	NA	CSVDEAATGELFF	TGCAGCGTTGATGAGGCGGCCACCGGGGAGCTGTTTTTT
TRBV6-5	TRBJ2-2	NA	CASTYQGGVTTGELFF	TGTGCCAGCACTTACCAAGGGGGAGTTACCACCGGGGAGCTGTTTTTT
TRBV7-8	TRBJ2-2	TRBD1	CASSFRDSNTGELFF	TGTGCCAGCAGCTTCCGGGACAGTAACACCGGGGAGCTGTTTTTT
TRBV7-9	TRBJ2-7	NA	CARNEAAEVVNEQYF	TGTGCCAGAAACGAGGCTGCCGAGGTGGTCAACGAGCAGTACTTC
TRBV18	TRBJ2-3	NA	CASSPSNRVTDTQYF	TGTGCCAGCTCACCCTCGAACAGGGTCACGGATACGCAGTATTTT
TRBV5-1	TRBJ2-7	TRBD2	CASRTGTSGLGYEQYF	TGCGCCAGCAGAACCGGGACTAGCGGGTTGGGGTACGAGCAGTACTTC
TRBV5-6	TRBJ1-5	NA	CASSTGTKGQPQHF	TGTGCCAGCAGCACCGGGACAAAGGGTCAGCCCCAGCATTTT
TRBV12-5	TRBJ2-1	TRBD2	CASVSSGGYNEQFF	TGTGCTAGTGTTTCTAGCGGGGGATACAATGAGCAGTTCTTC